This TCR beta chain was documented in a study of cytomegalovirus exposure and HLA in healthy donors. Profiled with immunoSEQ multiplex PCR; TCRdb holds only in-frame clones, not every one. This repertoire shows approximately 300,000 clones, around 90% found once; its top ten account for 0.95% to 1.5%. The CDR3 extends over 13 amino acids. V was cut by 2 bases and J by 7 bases, with 13 bases left in between. Germline V gene sequence: CDR1 SGHDT, CDR2 YYEEEE. The V gene is TRBV5-6, the J gene TRBJ2-7; D is perhaps TRBD2 (6 bases). Sequences were obtained from PBMCs. The sequence was obtained from a woman aged 25 to 39 in good health and CMV-seropositive. The CDR3 loop reads CASSFGGTEEQYF. The CDR3 DNA reads as TGTGCCAGCAGCTTTGGGGGGACCGAAGAGCAGTACTTC.